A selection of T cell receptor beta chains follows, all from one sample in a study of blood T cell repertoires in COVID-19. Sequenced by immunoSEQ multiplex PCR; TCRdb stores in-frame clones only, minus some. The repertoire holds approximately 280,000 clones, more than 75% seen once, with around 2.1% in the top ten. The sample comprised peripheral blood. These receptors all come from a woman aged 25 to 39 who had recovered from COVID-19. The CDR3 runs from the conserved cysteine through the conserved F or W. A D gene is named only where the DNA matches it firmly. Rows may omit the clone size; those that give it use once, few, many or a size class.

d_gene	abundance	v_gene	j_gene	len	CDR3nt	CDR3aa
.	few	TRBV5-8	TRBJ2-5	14	TGTGCCAGCGTCACGGACAGTAAGAAAGAGACCCAGTACTTC	CASVTDSKKETQYF
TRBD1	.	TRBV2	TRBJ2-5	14	TGTGCCAGCAGTGAGGGACAGTTCCGAGAGACCCAGTACTTC	CASSEGQFRETQYF
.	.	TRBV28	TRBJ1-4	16	TGTGCCAGCAGCATAACCCCCCGGGGGGGTAATGAAAAACTGTTTTTT	CASSITPRGGNEKLFF
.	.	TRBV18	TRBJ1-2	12	TGTGCCAGCTCACCAGATGAGGGAGGCTACACCTTC	CASSPDEGGYTF
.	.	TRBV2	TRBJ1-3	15	TGTGCCAGCAGTCCGGGACAAATCTCTGGAAACACCATATATTTT	CASSPGQISGNTIYF
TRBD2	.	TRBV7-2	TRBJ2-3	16	TGTGCCAGCAGAAGCGGACTAGTGGGAGGGACAGATACGCAGTATTTT	CASRSGLVGGTDTQYF
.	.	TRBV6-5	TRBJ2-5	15	TGTGCCAGCAGTTACCTGGGGACCGCGGGGGAGACCCAGTACTTC	CASSYLGTAGETQYF
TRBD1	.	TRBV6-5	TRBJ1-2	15	TGTGCCAGCAGTCGTCCGGGACAGTCGAACTATGGCTACACCTTC	CASSRPGQSNYGYTF
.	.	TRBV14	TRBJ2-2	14	TGTGCCAGCAGCCTAGGCGGGAACACCGGGGAGCTGTTTTTT	CASSLGGNTGELFF
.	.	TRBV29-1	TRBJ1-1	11	TGCAGCGCAACAGGGAACACTGAAGCTTTCTTT	CSATGNTEAFF
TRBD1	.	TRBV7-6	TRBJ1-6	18	TGTGCCAGCAGCACGGGGACAGGGGGGAGCTCCTATAATTCACCCCTCCACTTT	CASSTGTGGSSYNSPLHF
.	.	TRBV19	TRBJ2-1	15	TGTGCCAGTAGTGATAGGGGGACAACCTACAATGAGCAGTTCTTC	CASSDRGTTYNEQFF
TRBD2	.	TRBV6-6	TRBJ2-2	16	TGTGCCAGCAGCCACCCGACTAGCGGATTCACCGGGGAGCTGTTTTTT	CASSHPTSGFTGELFF
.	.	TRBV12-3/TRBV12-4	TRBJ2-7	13	TGTGCCAGCATGGTCAGGGAATCCTACGAGCAGTACTTC	CASMVRESYEQYF
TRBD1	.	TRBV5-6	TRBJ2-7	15	TGTGCCAGCAGCTCCACCCGGACAGGGGGTGACGAGCAGTACTTC	CASSSTRTGGDEQYF
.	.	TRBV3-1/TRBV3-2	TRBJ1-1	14	TGTGCCAGCAGCCAACGGGAGGGGAAAACTGAAGCTTTCTTT	CASSQREGKTEAFF
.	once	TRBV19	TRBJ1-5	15	TGTGCCAGTAGTATTGGCGGCGATAGCAATCAGCCCCAGCATTTT	CASSIGGDSNQPQHF
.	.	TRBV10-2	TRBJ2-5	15	TGCGCCAGCAGTGACCCCTCGGGCGGGGTTGTGACCCAGTACTTC	CASSDPSGGVVTQYF
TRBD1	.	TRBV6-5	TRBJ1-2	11	TGTGCCAGCGGGACAGGTGATGGCTACACCTTC	CASGTGDGYTF
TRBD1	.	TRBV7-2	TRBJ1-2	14	TGTGCCAGCAGCTTACTAGGGACAGGCAATATCTACACCTTC	CASSLLGTGNIYTF
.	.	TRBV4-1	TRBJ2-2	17	TGCGCCAGCAGCCAGGAAAACTTAGGACTTTACACCGGGGAGCTGTTTTTT	CASSQENLGLYTGELFF
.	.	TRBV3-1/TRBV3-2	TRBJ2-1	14	TGTGCCAGCTCCTCCCGGGACTCGTACAATGAGCAGTTCTTC	CASSSRDSYNEQFF
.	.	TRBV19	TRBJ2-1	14	TGTGCCAGTAGTATAGGTGGCTCTTACAATGAGCAGTTCTTC	CASSIGGSYNEQFF
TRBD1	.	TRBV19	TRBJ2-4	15	TGTGCCAGTAGGGGGATGGGACAGGGAGAAAACATTCAGTACTTC	CASRGMGQGENIQYF
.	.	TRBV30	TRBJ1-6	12	TGTGCCTGGACAGGAAATAATTCACCCCTCCACTTT	CAWTGNNSPLHF
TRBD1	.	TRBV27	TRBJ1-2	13	TGTGCCAGCAGTATGGACAGGGGGCTTGGCTACACCTTC	CASSMDRGLGYTF
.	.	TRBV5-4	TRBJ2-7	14	TGTGCCAGCAGCTTGGGTTGGGCACCATACGAGCAGTACTTC	CASSLGWAPYEQYF
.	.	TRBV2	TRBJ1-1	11	TGTGCCAGCACCACGTGGCAGGAAGCTTTCTTT	CASTTWQEAFF